The 25 T cell receptor beta chains below were found in one sample sequenced in a study of T cell responses to AZD1222 COVID-19 vaccine. TCRdb's copy holds only in-frame clones and misses some; the assay was immunoSEQ multiplex PCR. This sample carries 130,000 or so clones, roughly nine tenths of them seen once, and the ten largest clones take 1.5% to 2%. Sequencing used peripheral blood, obtained on day 0 of AZD1222 vaccination. The receptors shown here come from an adult in good health.

V is TRBV6-5 and J is TRBJ2-5; D uncertain. The CDR3 runs to 12 residues. The germline V and J ends were trimmed by 7 bases and 5 bases, with 11 bases remaining between them. Germline-derived CDR1 and CDR2 are MNHEY and SVGAGI. The chain's CDR3 is CASTNTKETQYF. The CDR3 region has the DNA TGTGCCAGCACCAATACCAAGGAGACCCAGTACTTC.

The chain joins TRBV29-1 to TRBJ2-2, with 8 bases identical to TRBD1. V trimming: 3 bases; J trimming: 3 bases; junction bases outside the gene matches: 9. Germline V gene lookup returns CDR1 SQVTM and CDR2 ANQGSEA. This CDR3 region has 16 residues. CDR3 coding DNA: TGCAGCGTTGAGGAGAACAGGGGGGCCCACACCGGGGAGCTGTTTTTT. It codes for CSVEENRGAHTGELFF.

The V and J genes are TRBV7-9 and TRBJ1-2, with a possible D match to TRBD1 (5 bases). The CDR3 is made up of 15 amino acids. V was clipped by 1 base and J by 2 bases, with 11 bases between them. The V gene's germline CDR1 is SEHNR and CDR2 FQNEAQ (reference sequence). The DNA of the CDR3 is TGTGCCAGCAGCTTAGAGGCAGGGCCCAACTATGGCTACACCTTC. Its protein is CASSLEAGPNYGYTF.

This chain connects TRBV16 to TRBJ1-3; a possible D gene is TRBD1 (6 bases). CDR1 and CDR2 (germline): KGHSY, FQNENV. The CDR3 is 16 amino acids. The ends were cut back, 4 bases at V and 0 bases at J, with 13 bases in the middle. CDR3: CASSPAGQPSGNTIYF. As DNA, the CDR3 is TGTGCCAGCAGCCCTGCAGGACAGCCCTCTGGAAACACCATATATTTT.

The chain is built from TRBV6-5 and TRBJ1-5; 7 bases match TRBD1. The V and J ends lost 7 bases and 5 bases, in that order; junction bases with no gene match: 8. In germline, CDR1 is MNHEY, CDR2 SVGAGI. This CDR3 spans 14 amino acids. The CDR3 region is CASILPGGDQPQHF. The CDR3 DNA sequence: TGTGCCAGCATCCTCCCAGGGGGGGATCAGCCCCAGCATTTT.

The CDR3 region is CASRRRTSGGLSYNEQFF. The CDR3, as DNA: TGTGCCAGCAGGCGTCGGACTAGCGGGGGCCTCTCCTACAATGAGCAGTTCTTC. The V gene is TRBV7-9, the J gene TRBJ2-1, with 13 bases that match TRBD2. The junction had 8 bases not matched to a gene; V was cut back by 6 bases and J by 0 bases. The germline V gene has CDR1 SEHNR and CDR2 FQNEAQ (reference sequence). The CDR3 runs to 18 residues.

V and J are TRBV5-1 and TRBJ1-5; no firm D call. V was pared by 0 bases and J by 3 bases, with 4 bases between. Germline CDR1 and CDR2: SGHRS and YFSETQ. The CDR3 runs 13 residues. Written as DNA, the CDR3 is TGCGCCAGCAGCTTGGGGGACAATCAGCCCCAGCATTTT. It codes for CASSLGDNQPQHF.

This chain joins TRBV7-8 and TRBJ1-1; 7 bases match TRBD1. Per germline, CDR1 SGHVS and CDR2 FQNEAQ. The length of the CDR3 is 19 residues. The J segment lost 0 bases and the V segment lost 2 bases, leaving 15 bases of the junction unmatched. The CDR3 DNA follows: TGTGCCAGCAGCTTACTCCTCCTTGTCCCGGGACAGATGAACACTGAAGCTTTCTTT. Translating it yields CASSLLLLVPGQMNTEAFF.

The rearrangement uses TRBV6-5 and TRBJ1-1, with TRBD1 as a possible D gene (6 bases). This CDR3 contains 14 residues. Germline V gives CDR1 MNHEY, CDR2 SVGAGI. V lost 6 bases, J lost 1 base, and 12 bases lay in between. Here the CDR3 reads CASRMGATNTEAFF. The CDR3 DNA reads TGTGCCAGCAGGATGGGGGCCACGAACACTGAAGCTTTCTTT.

The chain joins TRBV4-3 to TRBJ2-2; no reliable D call. V lost 0 bases and J lost 3, with 17 bases in between. The CDR3 extends over 18 amino acids. The germline gives CDR1 LGHNA, CDR2 YSLEER. In DNA, the CDR3 is TGCGCCAGCAGCCAAGATCTGAGTCTAGTGGAGTACACCGGGGAGCTGTTTTTT. It encodes CASSQDLSLVEYTGELFF.

The count of this clone is one. V is TRBV3-1 (or the pseudogene TRBV3-2) and J is TRBJ1-5, with unresolved D. With 0 bases removed from V and 7 bases from J, the gap between germline ends came to 19 bases. Germline lookup yields CDR1 LGHDT and CDR2 YNNKEL (reference sequence). This CDR3 contains 17 residues. The CDR3: CASSQEEGRNALQPQHF. DNA for the CDR3: TGTGCCAGCAGCCAAGAAGAGGGAAGGAACGCCCTACAGCCCCAGCATTTT.

This clone appeared a single time. The J gene is TRBJ2-7, the V gene TRBV15; 7 positions match TRBD1. This CDR3 has 16 residues. CDR1 is LNHNV, CDR2 YYDKDF, per germline (reference sequence). The V segment lost 0 bases and the J segment 4 bases; nucleotides outside the gene matches: 9. Written as DNA, the CDR3 is TGTGCCACCAGCAGAGATAAGGGGGCGCTGGGATACGAGCAGTACTTC. This gives the protein CATSRDKGALGYEQYF.

This clone has just one count. The V call is TRBV5-1, the J call TRBJ2-7; 8 bases agree with TRBD1. Unmatched junction bases numbered 8, after V lost 4 bases and J lost 5 bases. The CDR3 is made up of 14 amino acids. Germline-derived CDR1 and CDR2 are SGHRS and YFSETQ. In DNA, the CDR3 is TGCGCCAGCAGCCAATCAGGGGGCTGGGACGAGCAGTACTTC. It specifies CASSQSGGWDEQYF.

The chain uses TRBV27 and TRBJ2-2; D gene uncertain. The V end lost 1 base, the J end lost 6 bases, and 18 bases lay between the germline ends. Germline loops: CDR1 MNHEY, CDR2 SMNVEV (reference sequence). The CDR3 extends over 17 amino acids. CDR3 in amino acids: CASSLFGSAPKPGELFF. CDR3 coding DNA: TGTGCCAGCAGTTTATTTGGGTCGGCCCCCAAACCCGGGGAGCTGTTTTTT.

The chain links TRBV7-9 to TRBJ1-1; no clear D. Germline V gene sequence: CDR1 SEHNR, CDR2 FQNEAQ (reference sequence). The V gene lost 4 bases and the J gene lost 4 bases, with 10 bases spanning the gap. The CDR3 consists of 13 residues. CDR3 bases: TGTGCCAGCAGCTCCCTCTCCCCCACTGAAGCTTTCTTT. Translated, it gives CASSSLSPTEAFF.

The chain is built from TRBV6-6 and TRBJ1-5, with 7 nucleotides matching TRBD1. The CDR3 is made up of 15 amino acids. Per the germline V gene, CDR1 is MNHNY and CDR2 is SVGAGI (reference sequence). The V gene end was trimmed by 0 bases and the J gene end by 5 bases; junction bases not matched to a gene: 4. CDR3 sequence (DNA): TGTGCCAGCAGTTACTCAGGGGGCTTTGATCAGCCCCAGCATTTT. This encodes CASSYSGGFDQPQHF.

V gene TRBV19 combines with J gene TRBJ1-2; TRBD1 matches 7 bases. CDR1 and CDR2 from the germline V gene are LNHDA and SQIVND (reference sequence). This CDR3 is built from 13 residues. V lost 5 bases to trimming and J lost 6 bases; unmatched junction nucleotides: 6. CDR3 DNA: TGTGCCAGTAGTTCCAGGGGGTCGGATGGCTACACCTTC. As protein: CASSSRGSDGYTF.

This clone was seen once. The CDR3 loop reads CASTPGPENSPLHF. CDR3 nucleotides: TGTGCCAGTACGCCGGGACCGGAAAATTCACCCCTCCACTTT. The chain employs TRBV19 and TRBJ1-6, with a tentative D call TRBD1 (5 bases). Germline loops: CDR1 LNHDA, CDR2 SQIVND (reference sequence). The CDR3 totals 14 residues. The V end lost 7 bases, the J end lost 7 bases, and 14 bases lay between the germline ends.

The chain couples TRBV7-2 to TRBJ1-2; a weak D match, TRBD1 (5 bases). The CDR3 runs 14 residues. V lost 2 bases and J lost 8, with 15 bases in between. Germline loops: CDR1 SGHTA, CDR2 FQGNSA. The CDR3 here is CASSLSGGRLGYTF. For the CDR3, the DNA is TGTGCCAGCAGCTTATCGGGGGGACGGCTCGGCTACACCTTC.

V is TRBV4-1 and J is TRBJ2-7; 11 bases map to TRBD1. The CDR3 runs to 16 residues. CDR1 and CDR2 from the germline V gene are MGHRA and YSYEKL. The J segment lost 1 base and the V segment lost 1 base, leaving 3 bases of the junction unmatched. The CDR3 protein is CASSQGGTGGSYEQYF. The DNA of the CDR3 is TGCGCCAGCAGCCAAGGAGGGACAGGGGGATCCTACGAGCAGTACTTC.

The J gene is TRBJ2-7, the V gene TRBV14; TRBD2 agrees at 13 bases. Looked up from germline, CDR1 is SGHDN and CDR2 is FVKESK. The CDR3 contains 16 residues. V shed 2 bases and J 4 bases; nucleotides not matched to a gene: 5. CDR3 bases: TGTGCCAGCAGCCAAAGGGGACTAGCGGGGATGTACGAGCAGTACTTC. Encoded protein: CASSQRGLAGMYEQYF.

The rearrangement links TRBV6-5 to TRBJ2-4, with D tentatively TRBD2 (5 bases). The germline CDR1 and CDR2 sequences are MNHEY and SVGAGI. There are 15 residues in the CDR3. Trimming took 0 bases from V and 5 from J, leaving 11 bases between them. The CDR3 sequence is CASSYSLAGQNIQYF. CDR3 nucleotide sequence: TGTGCCAGCAGTTACTCCCTTGCGGGCCAAAACATTCAGTACTTC.

V and J are TRBV7-8 and TRBJ1-6; D is uncertain. The CDR3 has 14 residues. Germline-derived CDR1 and CDR2 are SGHVS and FQNEAQ. V gave up 1 base and J gave up 5 bases, with 6 bases separating them. The CDR3 loop is CASSLVGNNSPLHF. Here the CDR3 DNA reads TGTGCCAGCAGCTTAGTGGGTAATAATTCACCCCTCCACTTT.

V is TRBV5-4 and J is TRBJ2-5; D unclear. Germline-derived CDR1 and CDR2 are SGHNT and YYREEE (reference sequence). V was shortened by 1 base and J by 1 base, with 8 bases between the two germline ends. This CDR3 comprises 14 residues. CDR3 amino acids: CASSLFQSQETQYF. The CDR3 DNA sequence: TGTGCCAGCAGCTTGTTCCAGTCCCAAGAGACCCAGTACTTC.

This chain uses TRBV15 with TRBJ1-3, with D unclear. Per germline, CDR1 LNHNV and CDR2 YYDKDF (reference sequence). The V and J ends lost 0 bases and 0 bases respectively, with 6 bases between them. This CDR3 contains 15 residues. The CDR3 here is CATSRDLYSGNTIYF. Here the CDR3 DNA reads TGTGCCACCAGCAGAGATCTGTACTCTGGAAACACCATATATTTT. The whole variable domain, remainder taken from reference TRBV15 and TRBJ1-3, is DAMVIQNPRYQVTQFGKPVTLSCSQTLNHNVMYWYQQKSSQAPKLLFHYYDKDFNNEADTPDNFQSRRPNTSFCFLDIRSPGLGDTAMYLCATSRDLYSGNTIYFGEGSWLTVV.